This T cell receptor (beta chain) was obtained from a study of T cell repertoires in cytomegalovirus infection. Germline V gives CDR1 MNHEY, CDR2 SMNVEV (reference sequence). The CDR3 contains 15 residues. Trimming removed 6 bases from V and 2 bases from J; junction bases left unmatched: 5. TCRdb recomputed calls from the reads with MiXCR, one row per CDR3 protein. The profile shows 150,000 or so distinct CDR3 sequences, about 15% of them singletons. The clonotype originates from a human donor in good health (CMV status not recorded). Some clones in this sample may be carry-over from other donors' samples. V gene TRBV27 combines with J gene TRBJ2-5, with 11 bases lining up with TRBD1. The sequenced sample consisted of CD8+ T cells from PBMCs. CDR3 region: CASSRGTGGQETQYF. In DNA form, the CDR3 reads TGTGCCAGCAGCCGCGGGACAGGGGGACAAGAGACCCAGTACTTC.